This T cell receptor (beta chain) was documented in a study of T cells in Graves' hyperthyroidism and ophthalmopathy. Whole-study context: Before any treatment, at initial diagnosis, peripheral blood was collected.

In regard to this clonotype: The antigen is undetermined. Just one base apart from a much larger clone, this may be a read error.

Study findings and constraints: A 13 V-J model separated ophthalmopathy from stable hyperthyroidism. Most expanded thyroid clonotypes above 0.001 also appeared in blood.

The CDR3 has 13 residues. Looked up from germline, CDR1 is ENHRY and CDR2 is SYGVKD. TCR beta CDR3 sequences were amplified from RNA transcripts. In the first-round RT-PCR of the TCR CDR3, the HTBI primer set was used. TCRdb reprocessed the multiplex PCR reads with MiXCR, giving one entry per CDR3 protein. The data show hundreds of thousands of distinct CDR3 sequences, just under 20% seen once. The sample comprised blood. The J gene is TRBJ1-2, the V gene TRBV10-3; no definite D call. The receptor was derived from a man aged 35 to 55 with Graves' ophthalmopathy. The CDR3: CASSDAANYGYTF. In nucleotides, the CDR3 is TGTGCCAGCAGTGACGCGGCTAACTATGGCTACACCTTC.